These T cell receptor beta chains were read from a single sample in a study of radiation and T cells in renal cell carcinoma. Generated by immunoSEQ multiplex PCR, the TCRdb table keeps only in-frame clones and is missing some. Of 85,000 to 100,000 clones in the sample, less than 90% were seen once. This material consisted of blood, taken from a patient whose treatment included radiotherapy and nephrectomy. These receptor sequences come from a man between 50 and 59 years old with renal cell carcinoma. The CDR3 runs from the conserved cysteine through the conserved F or W. D genes are given only for firm matches.

TRBV7-2	TRBD2	TRBJ2-1	TGTGCCAGCAGCCGCGGGGGGTCCTACAATGAGCAGTTCTTC	CASSRGGSYNEQFF
TRBV2	-	TRBJ2-1	TGTGCCAGCAGTGATACAGGGAACAATGAGCAGTTCTTC	CASSDTGNNEQFF
TRBV7-9	-	TRBJ1-6	TGTGCCAGCAGCTTACGGGATTCACCCCTCCACTTT	CASSLRDSPLHF
TRBV15	-	TRBJ1-3	TGTGCCACCGGCGGCTTTACCGGGGTATCAGGAAACACCATATATTTT	CATGGFTGVSGNTIYF
TRBV5-6	-	TRBJ1-5	TGTGCCAGCAGCTTCGGCAGTCCCACCAATCAGCCCCAGCATTTT	CASSFGSPTNQPQHF
TRBV19	-	TRBJ2-7	TGTGCCAGTAGTATGGGCCGTTTGACAGCCACCTACGAGCAGTACTTC	CASSMGRLTATYEQYF
TRBV4-3	TRBD1	TRBJ1-2	TGCGCCAGCAGCCAACGGACAATATCCGTAGGGGGCGGCTACACCTTC	CASSQRTISVGGGYTF
TRBV13	-	TRBJ1-2	TGTGCCAGCAGGGCCTGGGGCGGCAATGACGTAGCGGGCTACACCTTC	CASRAWGGNDVAGYTF
TRBV6-1	TRBD1	TRBJ1-2	TGTGCCAGCAGTGAAGGGGGACAGGGGGACGTAATCTATGGCTACACCTTC	CASSEGGQGDVIYGYTF
TRBV18	-	TRBJ1-5	TGTGCCAGCTCACCACAGGGGAGCAATCAGCCCCAGCATTTT	CASSPQGSNQPQHF
TRBV5-1	-	TRBJ2-3	TGCGCCAGCAGACAAGACACAGATACGCAGTATTTT	CASRQDTDTQYF
TRBV5-1	-	TRBJ1-4	TGCGCCAGCAGCTCGGGGACGGAAACTAATGAAAAACTGTTTTTT	CASSSGTETNEKLFF
TRBV4-1	-	TRBJ1-1	TGCGCCAGCAGCCAAGCTGGGGGAGTGACGATAAACACTGAAGCTTTCTTT	CASSQAGGVTINTEAFF
TRBV15	-	TRBJ1-4	TGTGCCACCAGCAGAGATTTGGGGACAACTGCAACTAATGAAAAACTGTTTTTT	CATSRDLGTTATNEKLFF
TRBV5-1	-	TRBJ2-3	TGCGCCAGCAGCTTGGCCCAGGAAGCAGATACGCAGTATTTT	CASSLAQEADTQYF
TRBV4-1	-	TRBJ2-7	TGCGCCAGCAGCCAAGATCCGGGAACCTACGAGCAGTACTTC	CASSQDPGTYEQYF